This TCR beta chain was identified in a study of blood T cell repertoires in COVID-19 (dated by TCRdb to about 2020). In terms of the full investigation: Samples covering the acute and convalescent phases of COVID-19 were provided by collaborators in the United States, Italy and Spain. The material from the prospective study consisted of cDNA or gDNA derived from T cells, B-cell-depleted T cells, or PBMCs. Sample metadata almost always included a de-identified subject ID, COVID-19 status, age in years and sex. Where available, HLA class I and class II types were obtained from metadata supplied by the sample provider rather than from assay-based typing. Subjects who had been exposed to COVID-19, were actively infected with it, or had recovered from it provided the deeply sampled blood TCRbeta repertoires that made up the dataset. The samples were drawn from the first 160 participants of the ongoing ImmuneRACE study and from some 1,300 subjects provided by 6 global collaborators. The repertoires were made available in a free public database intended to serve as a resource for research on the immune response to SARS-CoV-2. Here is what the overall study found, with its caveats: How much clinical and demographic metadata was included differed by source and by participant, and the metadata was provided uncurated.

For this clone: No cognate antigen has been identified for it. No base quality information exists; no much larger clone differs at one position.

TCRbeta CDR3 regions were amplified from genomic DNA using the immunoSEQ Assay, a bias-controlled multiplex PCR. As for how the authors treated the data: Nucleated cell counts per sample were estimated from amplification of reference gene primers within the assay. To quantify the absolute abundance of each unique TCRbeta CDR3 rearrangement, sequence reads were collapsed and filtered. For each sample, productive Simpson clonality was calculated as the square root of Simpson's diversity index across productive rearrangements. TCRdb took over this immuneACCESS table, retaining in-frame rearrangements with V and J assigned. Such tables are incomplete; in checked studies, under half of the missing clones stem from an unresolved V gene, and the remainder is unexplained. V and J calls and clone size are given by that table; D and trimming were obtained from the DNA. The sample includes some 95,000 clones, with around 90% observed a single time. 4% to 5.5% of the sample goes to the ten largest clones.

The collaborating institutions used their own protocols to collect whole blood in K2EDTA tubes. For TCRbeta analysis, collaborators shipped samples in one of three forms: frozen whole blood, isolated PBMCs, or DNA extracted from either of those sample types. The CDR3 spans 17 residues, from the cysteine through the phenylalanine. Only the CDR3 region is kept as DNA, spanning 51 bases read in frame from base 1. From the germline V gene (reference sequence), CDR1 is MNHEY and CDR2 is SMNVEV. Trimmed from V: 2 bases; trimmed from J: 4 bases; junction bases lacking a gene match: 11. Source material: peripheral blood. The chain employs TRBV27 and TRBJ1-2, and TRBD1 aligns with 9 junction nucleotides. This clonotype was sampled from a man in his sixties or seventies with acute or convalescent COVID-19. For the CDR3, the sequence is CASSLGGQGGRSYGYTF. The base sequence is TGTGCCAGCAGTTTAGGGGGACAGGGAGGTCGAAGCTATGGCTACACCTTC.